This T cell receptor beta chain was recovered during a study of early T cells in non-severe SARS-CoV-2 infection. This clonotype was picked up many times. CDR1 and CDR2 from the germline V gene are PRHDT and FYEKMQ (reference sequence). The germline V and J ends were trimmed by 2 bases and 7 bases, with 8 bases remaining between them. The CDR3 runs to 13 residues. In TCRdb, the 5' RACE reads were re-called with MiXCR into one record per CDR3 protein. This table holds around 57,000 distinct CDR3 sequences, approximately 6.1% found once. The rearrangement links TRBV13 to TRBJ1-4; unclear D gene. This specimen was whole blood, taken at baseline. The clonotype was recovered from an adult who was a healthcare worker with PCR-confirmed SARS-CoV-2 infection or an uninfected control (not recorded which). The DNA for the CDR3 is TGTGCCAGCAGCTTACGGGGATCTGAAAAACTGTTTTTT. Protein sequence: CASSLRGSEKLFF.